This entry describes one T cell receptor beta chain. The data are from a study of Ad26.COV2.S vaccination and SARS-CoV-2 variants. The assay was immunoSEQ multiplex PCR, and TCRdb's table has in-frame clones only and misses some. The sample has approximately 480,000 clones; around 90% are singletons. Germline assignment: CDR1 SGHNT and CDR2 YENEEA. The V segment lost 1 base and the J segment 6 bases; nucleotides outside the gene matches: 5. CDR3 length: 15 amino acids. The treatment: over 15 received Ad26.COV2.S at low or high dose, single or two shots; several received placebo; per-sample allocation not given. Material that was analyzed had been drawn on day 63 after the first vaccine or placebo injection.

This TCR derives from a person aged 18-60 years who received the Ad26.COV2.S COVID-19 vaccine or a placebo. The sample consisted of peripheral blood, taken in a trial of Ad26.COV2.S vaccine versus placebo. The gene calls are TRBV11-3 and TRBJ2-3, with 9 nucleotides matching TRBD2. CDR3 bases: TGTGCCAGCAGCTTAGGCCTAGCGGGATCGGATACGCAGTATTTT. Its protein is CASSLGLAGSDTQYF.